This T cell receptor (beta chain) was obtained from a study of CD8 T cells in Susac syndrome. The RNA, 0.5 to 1 ug, was put through reverse transcription using random hexamers. MiXCR was run by TCRdb on the immunoSEQ multiplex PCR reads, yielding one entry per CDR3 protein. The table shows about 140,000 distinct CDR3 sequences, with about 95% occurring only once. Only one count was recorded for this clonotype. CDR1 is KGHDR, CDR2 SFDVKD, per germline. The CDR3 is 15 amino acids. Germline trimming cut 9 bases from V and 4 bases from J; bases unmatched to any gene: 14. Sequenced sample: CD4+ T cells from PBMCs. This clonotype was sampled from a human donor with multiple sclerosis. The chain combines TRBV24-1 with TRBJ2-7; 7 bases are shared with TRBD1. The CDR3 is CATGRTGTAIYEQYF. DNA of the CDR3: TGTGCCACCGGGCGAACCGGGACAGCTATTTACGAGCAGTACTTC.